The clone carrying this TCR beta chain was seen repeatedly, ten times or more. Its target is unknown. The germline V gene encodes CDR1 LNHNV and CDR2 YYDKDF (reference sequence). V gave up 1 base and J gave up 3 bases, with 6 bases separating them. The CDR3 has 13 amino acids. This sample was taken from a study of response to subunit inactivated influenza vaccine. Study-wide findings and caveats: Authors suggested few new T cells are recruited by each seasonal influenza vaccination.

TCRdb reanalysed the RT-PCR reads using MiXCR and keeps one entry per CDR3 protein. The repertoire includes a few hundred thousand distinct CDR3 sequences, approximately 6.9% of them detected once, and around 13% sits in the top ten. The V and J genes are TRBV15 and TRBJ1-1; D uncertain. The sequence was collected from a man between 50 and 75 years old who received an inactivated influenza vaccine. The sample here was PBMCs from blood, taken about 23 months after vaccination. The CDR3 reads CATSRGGYTEAFF. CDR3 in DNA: TGTGCCACCAGCAGAGGTGGGTACACTGAAGCTTTCTTT. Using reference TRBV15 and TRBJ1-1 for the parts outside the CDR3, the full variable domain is DAMVIQNPRYQVTQFGKPVTLSCSQTLNHNVMYWYQQKSSQAPKLLFHYYDKDFNNEADTPDNFQSRRPNTSFCFLDIRSPGLGDTAMYLCATSRGGYTEAFFGQGTRLTVV.